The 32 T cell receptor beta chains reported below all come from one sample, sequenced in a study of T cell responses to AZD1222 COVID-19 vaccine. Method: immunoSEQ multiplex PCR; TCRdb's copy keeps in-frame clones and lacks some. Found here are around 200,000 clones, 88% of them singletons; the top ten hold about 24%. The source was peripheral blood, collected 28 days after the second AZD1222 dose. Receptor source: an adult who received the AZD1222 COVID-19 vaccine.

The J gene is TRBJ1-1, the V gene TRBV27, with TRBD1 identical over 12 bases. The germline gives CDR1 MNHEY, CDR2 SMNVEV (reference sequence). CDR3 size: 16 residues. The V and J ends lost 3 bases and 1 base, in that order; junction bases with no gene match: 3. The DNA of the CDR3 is TGTGCCAGCAGTTTGGGACAGGGGGCGCGGAACACTGAAGCTTTCTTT. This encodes CASSLGQGARNTEAFF.

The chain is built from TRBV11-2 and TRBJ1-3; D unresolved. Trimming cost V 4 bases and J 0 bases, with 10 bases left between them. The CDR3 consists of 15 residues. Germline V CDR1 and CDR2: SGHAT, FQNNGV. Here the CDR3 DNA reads TGTGCCAGCAGCTCCCACCTCGGCTCTGGAAACACCATATATTTT. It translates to CASSSHLGSGNTIYF. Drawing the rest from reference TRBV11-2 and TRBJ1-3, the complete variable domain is EAGVAQSPRYKIIEKRQSVAFWCNPISGHATLYWYQQILGQGPKLLIQFQNNGVVDDSQLPKDRFSAERLKGVDSTLKIQPAKLEDSAVYLCASSSHLGSGNTIYFGEGSWLTVV.

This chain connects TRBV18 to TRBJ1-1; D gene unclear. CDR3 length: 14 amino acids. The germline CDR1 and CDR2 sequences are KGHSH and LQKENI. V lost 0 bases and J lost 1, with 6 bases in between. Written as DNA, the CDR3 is TGTGCCAGCTCACCACCGGCGGGGAACACTGAAGCTTTCTTT. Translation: CASSPPAGNTEAFF.

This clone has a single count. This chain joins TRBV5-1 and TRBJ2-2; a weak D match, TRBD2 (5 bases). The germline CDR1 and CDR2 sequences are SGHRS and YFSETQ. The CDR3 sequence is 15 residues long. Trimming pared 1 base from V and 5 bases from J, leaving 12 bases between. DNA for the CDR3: TGCGCCAGCAGCTTGCCAGACCCGGGGACCGGGGAGCTGTTTTTT. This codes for CASSLPDPGTGELFF.

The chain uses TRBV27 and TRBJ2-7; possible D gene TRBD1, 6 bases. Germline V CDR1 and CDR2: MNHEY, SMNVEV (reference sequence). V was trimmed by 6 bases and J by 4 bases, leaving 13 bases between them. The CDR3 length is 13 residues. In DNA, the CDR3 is TGTGCCAGCAGGAGACAGGTGGGGTACGAGCAGTACTTC. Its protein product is CASRRQVGYEQYF.

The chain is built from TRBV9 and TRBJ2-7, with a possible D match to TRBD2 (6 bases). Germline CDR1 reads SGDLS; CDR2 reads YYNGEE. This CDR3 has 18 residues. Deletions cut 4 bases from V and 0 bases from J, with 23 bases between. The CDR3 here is CASSLQPGAGDVSYEQYF. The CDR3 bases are TGTGCCAGCAGCCTCCAACCCGGAGCGGGTGACGTCTCCTACGAGCAGTACTTC.

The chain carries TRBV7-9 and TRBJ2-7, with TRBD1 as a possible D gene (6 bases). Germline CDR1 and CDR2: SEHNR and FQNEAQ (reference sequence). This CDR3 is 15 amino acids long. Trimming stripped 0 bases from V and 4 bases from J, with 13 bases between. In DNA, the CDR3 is TGTGCCAGCAGCTTAGCGGGGGCAGTTGCGTACGAGCAGTACTTC. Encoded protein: CASSLAGAVAYEQYF.

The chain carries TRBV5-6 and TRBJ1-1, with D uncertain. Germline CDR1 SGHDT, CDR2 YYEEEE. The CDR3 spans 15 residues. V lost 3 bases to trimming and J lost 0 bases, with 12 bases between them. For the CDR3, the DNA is TGTGCCAGCAGCTCGGGCAGATATCTGAACACTGAAGCTTTCTTT. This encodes CASSSGRYLNTEAFF.

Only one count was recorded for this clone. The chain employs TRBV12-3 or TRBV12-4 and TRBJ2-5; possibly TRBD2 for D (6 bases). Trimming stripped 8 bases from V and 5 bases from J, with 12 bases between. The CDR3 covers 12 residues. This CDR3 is CASGTDGETQYF. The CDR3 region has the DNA TGTGCCAGCGGGACTGATGGGGAGACCCAGTACTTC.

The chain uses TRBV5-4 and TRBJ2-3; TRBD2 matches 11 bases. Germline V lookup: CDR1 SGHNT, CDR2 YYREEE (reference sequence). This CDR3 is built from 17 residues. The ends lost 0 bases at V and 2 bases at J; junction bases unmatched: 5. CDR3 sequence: CASSLATSGSATDTQYF. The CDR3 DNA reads TGTGCCAGCAGCTTGGCAACTAGCGGGAGCGCCACAGATACGCAGTATTTT. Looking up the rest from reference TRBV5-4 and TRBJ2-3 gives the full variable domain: ETGVTQSPTHLIKTRGQQVTLRCSSQSGHNTVSWYQQALGQGPQFIFQYYREEENGRGNFPPRFSGLQFPNYSSELNVNALELDDSALYLCASSLATSGSATDTQYFGPGTRLTVL.

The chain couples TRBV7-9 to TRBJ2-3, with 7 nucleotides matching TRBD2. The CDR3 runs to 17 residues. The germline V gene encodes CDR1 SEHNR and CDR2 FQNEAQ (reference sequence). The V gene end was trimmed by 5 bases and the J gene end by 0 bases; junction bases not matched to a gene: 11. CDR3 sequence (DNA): TGTGCCAGCAGCCCCCTCGCCCAGCGGGAAAGCACAGATACGCAGTATTTT. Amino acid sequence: CASSPLAQRESTDTQYF.

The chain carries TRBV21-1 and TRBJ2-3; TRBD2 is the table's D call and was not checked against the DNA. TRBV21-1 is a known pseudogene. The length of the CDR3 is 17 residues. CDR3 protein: CASSCPGTSGFTDTQYF. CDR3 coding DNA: TGTGCCAGCAGCTGTCCCGGGACTAGCGGGTTCACAGATACGCAGTATTTT.

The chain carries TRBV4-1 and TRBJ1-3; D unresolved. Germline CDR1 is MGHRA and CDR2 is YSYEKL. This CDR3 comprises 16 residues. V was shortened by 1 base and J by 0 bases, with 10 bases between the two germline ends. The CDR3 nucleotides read TGCGCCAGCAGCCAAGGCCCCCTGAGCTCTGGAAACACCATATATTTT. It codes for CASSQGPLSSGNTIYF.

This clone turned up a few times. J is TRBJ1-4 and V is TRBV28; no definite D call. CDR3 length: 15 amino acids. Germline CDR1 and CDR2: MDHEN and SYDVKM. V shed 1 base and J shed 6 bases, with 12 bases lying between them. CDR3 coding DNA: TGTGCCAGCAGTTTATACCCAGGTGGGGATGAAAAACTGTTTTTT. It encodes CASSLYPGGDEKLFF.

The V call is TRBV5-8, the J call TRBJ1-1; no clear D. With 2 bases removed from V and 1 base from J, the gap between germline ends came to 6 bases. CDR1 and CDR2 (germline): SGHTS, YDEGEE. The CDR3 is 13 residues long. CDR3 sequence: CASSFSENTEAFF. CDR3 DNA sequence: TGTGCCAGCAGCTTCTCAGAGAACACTGAAGCTTTCTTT.

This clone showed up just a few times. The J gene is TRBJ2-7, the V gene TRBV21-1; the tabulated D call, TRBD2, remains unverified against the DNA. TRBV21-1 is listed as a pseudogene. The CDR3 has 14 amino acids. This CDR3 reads CASSKVGQSREQYF. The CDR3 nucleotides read TGTGCCAGCAGCAAAGTCGGCCAGTCGAGGGAGCAGTACTTC.

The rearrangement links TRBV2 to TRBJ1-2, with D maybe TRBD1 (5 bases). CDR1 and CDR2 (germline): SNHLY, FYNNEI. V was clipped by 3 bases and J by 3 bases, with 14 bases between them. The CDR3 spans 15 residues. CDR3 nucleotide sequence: TGTGCCAGCAGTGAGGATGGCAGGGCATACTATGGCTACACCTTC. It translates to CASSEDGRAYYGYTF.

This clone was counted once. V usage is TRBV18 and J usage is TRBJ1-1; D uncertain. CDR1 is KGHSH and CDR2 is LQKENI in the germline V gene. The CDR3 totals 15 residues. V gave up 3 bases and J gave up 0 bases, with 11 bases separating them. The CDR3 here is CASSPFRTLNTEAFF. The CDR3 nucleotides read TGTGCCAGCTCACCTTTTAGGACCCTGAACACTGAAGCTTTCTTT.

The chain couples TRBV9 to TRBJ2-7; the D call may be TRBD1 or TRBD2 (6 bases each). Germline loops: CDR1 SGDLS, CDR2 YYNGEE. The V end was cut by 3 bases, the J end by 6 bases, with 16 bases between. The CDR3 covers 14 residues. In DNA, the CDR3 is TGTGCCAGCAGCGCAGGACCGGGGGCCGGCGAGCAGTACTTC. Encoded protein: CASSAGPGAGEQYF.

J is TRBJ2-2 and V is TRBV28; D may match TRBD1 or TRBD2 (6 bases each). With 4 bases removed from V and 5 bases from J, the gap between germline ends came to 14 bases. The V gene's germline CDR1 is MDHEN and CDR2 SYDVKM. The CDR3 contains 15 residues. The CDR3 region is CASSYTGARTGELFF. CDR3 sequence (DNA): TGTGCCAGCAGTTATACGGGGGCGAGGACCGGGGAGCTGTTTTTT. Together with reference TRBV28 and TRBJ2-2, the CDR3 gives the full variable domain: DVKVTQSSRYLVKRTGEKVFLECVQDMDHENMFWYRQDPGLGLRLIYFSYDVKMKEKGDIPEGYSVSREKKERFSLILESASTNQTSMYLCASSYTGARTGELFFGEGSRLTVL.

The CDR3 sequence: CTERKEQVRTNYGYTF. CDR3 sequence (DNA): TGCACTGAGCGGAAGGAACAGGTCCGGACTAACTATGGCTACACCTTC. This chain connects TRBV1 to TRBJ1-2. TRBV1 is termed a pseudogene. The CDR3 runs 16 residues.

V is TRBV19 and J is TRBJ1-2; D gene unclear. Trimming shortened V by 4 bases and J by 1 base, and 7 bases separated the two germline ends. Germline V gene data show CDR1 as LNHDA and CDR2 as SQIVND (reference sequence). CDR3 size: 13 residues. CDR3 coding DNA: TGTGCCAGTAGTAGGGAGAGTAACTATGGCTACACCTTC. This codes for CASSRESNYGYTF.

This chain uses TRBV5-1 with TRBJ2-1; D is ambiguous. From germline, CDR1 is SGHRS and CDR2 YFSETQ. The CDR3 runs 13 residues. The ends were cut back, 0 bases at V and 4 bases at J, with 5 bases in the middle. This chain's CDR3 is CASSLAPYNEQFF. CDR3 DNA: TGCGCCAGCAGCTTGGCACCTTACAATGAGCAGTTCTTC.

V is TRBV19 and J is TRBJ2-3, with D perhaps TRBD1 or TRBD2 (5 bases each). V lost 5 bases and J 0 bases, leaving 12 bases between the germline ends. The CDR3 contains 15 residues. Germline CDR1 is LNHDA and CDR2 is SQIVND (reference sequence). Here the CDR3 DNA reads TGTGCCAGTAGTCCCGGGACGGTTAGCACAGATACGCAGTATTTT. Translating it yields CASSPGTVSTDTQYF.

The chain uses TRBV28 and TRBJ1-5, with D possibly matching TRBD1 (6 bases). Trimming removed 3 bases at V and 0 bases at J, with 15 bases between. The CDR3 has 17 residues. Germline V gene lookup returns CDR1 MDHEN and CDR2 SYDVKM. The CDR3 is CASSLPVGGDSNQPQHF. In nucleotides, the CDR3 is TGTGCCAGCAGTTTGCCCGTTGGGGGCGATAGCAATCAGCCCCAGCATTTT.

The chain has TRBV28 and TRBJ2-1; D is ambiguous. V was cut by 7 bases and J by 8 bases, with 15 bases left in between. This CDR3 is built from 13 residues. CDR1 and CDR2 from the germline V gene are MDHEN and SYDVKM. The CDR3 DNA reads TGTGCCAGCACTTCCCCCCTGTTATATGAGCAGTTCTTC. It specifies CASTSPLLYEQFF. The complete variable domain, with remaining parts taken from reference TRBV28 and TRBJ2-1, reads DVKVTQSSRYLVKRTGEKVFLECVQDMDHENMFWYRQDPGLGLRLIYFSYDVKMKEKGDIPEGYSVSREKKERFSLILESASTNQTSMYLCASTSPLLYEQFFGPGTRLTVL.

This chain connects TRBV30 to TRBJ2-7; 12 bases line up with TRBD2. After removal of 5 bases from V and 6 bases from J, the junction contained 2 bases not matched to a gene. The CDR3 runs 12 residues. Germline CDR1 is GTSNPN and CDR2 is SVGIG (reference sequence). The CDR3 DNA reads TGTGCCTGGGGACTAGCGGGAATCGAGCAGTACTTC. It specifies CAWGLAGIEQYF.

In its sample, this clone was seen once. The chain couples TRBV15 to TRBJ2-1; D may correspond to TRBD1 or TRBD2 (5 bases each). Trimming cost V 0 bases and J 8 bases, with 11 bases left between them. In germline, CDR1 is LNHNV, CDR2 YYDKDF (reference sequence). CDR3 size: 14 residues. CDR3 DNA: TGTGCCACCAGCAGAGATCGGGGCGAGGATGAGCAGTTCTTC. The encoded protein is CATSRDRGEDEQFF.

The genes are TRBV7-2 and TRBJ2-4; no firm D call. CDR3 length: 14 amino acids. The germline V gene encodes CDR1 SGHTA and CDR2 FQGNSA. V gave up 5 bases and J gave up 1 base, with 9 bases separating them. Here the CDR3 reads CASSVAPAKNIQYF. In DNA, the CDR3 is TGTGCCAGCAGCGTCGCGCCGGCCAAAAACATTCAGTACTTC. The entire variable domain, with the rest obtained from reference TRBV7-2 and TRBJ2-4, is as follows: GAGVSQSPSNKVTEKGKDVELRCDPISGHTALYWYRQSLGQGLEFLIYFQGNSAPDKSGLPSDRFSAERTGGSVSTLTIQRTQQEDSAVYLCASSVAPAKNIQYFGAGTRLSVL.

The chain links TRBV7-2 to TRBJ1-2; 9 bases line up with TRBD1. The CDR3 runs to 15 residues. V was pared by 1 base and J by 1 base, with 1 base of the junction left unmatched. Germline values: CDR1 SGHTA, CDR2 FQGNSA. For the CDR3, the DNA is TGTGCCAGCAGCTTAGGGACAGGGGATAACTATGGCTACACCTTC. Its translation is CASSLGTGDNYGYTF.

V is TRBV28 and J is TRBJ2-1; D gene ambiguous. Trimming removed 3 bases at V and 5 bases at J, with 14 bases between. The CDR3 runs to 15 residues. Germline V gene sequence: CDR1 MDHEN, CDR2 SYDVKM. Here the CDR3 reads CASSFLTQNHNEQFF. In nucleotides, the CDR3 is TGTGCCAGCAGTTTTTTAACACAGAACCACAATGAGCAGTTCTTC.

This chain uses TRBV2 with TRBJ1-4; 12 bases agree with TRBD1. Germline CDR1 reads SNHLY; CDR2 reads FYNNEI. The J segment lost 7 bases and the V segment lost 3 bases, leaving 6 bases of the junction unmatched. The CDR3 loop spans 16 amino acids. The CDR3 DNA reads TGTGCCAGCAGTGATGGGACAGGGGGCGGGGGTGAAAAACTGTTTTTT. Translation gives CASSDGTGGGGEKLFF.